A single sample is the source of the 26 T cell receptor beta chains below, sequenced in a study of beta chain features in type 1 diabetes. Regarding the study as a whole: All four CD4+ subsets of Type 1 diabetes patients contained TCRB CDR3s that were moderately but significantly shorter.

TCRB transcripts that were expressed got sequenced, as all of the isolated RNA had been reverse transcribed. Produced via immunoSEQ multiplex PCR; TCRdb's table is partial and in-frame only. The table includes 140,000 or so clones, about 13% detected once. For these receptors, no antigen is known. The specimen sequenced was central memory CD4+ T cells from blood. The receptors were gathered from a man aged 18-30 years with type 1 diabetes.

The rearrangement links TRBV30 to TRBJ1-2; D call uncertain. The CDR3 extends over 13 amino acids. V dropped 4 bases and J dropped 5 bases, with 14 bases sitting between them. The germline CDR1 and CDR2 sequences are GTSNPN and SVGIG (reference sequence). CDR3 bases: TGTGCCTGGATGGTCCGAAGGACTTATGGCTACACCTTC. It specifies CAWMVRRTYGYTF.

As concerns this clone: The sample carries other DNA sequences with the same CDR3. The chain uses TRBV6-5 and TRBJ1-5; maybe TRBD1 (5 bases). The germline gives CDR1 MNHEY, CDR2 SVGAGI. Trimming left V 4 bases short and J 5 bases short, with 9 bases between. The CDR3 covers 13 residues. CDR3 nucleotides: TGTGCCAGCAGTTTCGGGGGGGATCAGCCCCAGCATTTT. This sequence encodes CASSFGGDQPQHF.

V usage is TRBV29-1 and J usage is TRBJ2-7, with D possibly TRBD2 on 5 matching bases. Per the germline V gene, CDR1 is SQVTM and CDR2 is ANQGSEA. V gave up 4 bases and J gave up 1 base, with 11 bases separating them. This CDR3 has 13 amino acids. The chain's CDR3 is CSVARGPSYEQYF. The CDR3 nucleotides read TGCAGCGTTGCGCGCGGGCCTTCCTACGAGCAGTACTTC.

This chain links TRBV4-1 with TRBJ1-5, with D perhaps matching TRBD1 (5 bases). Looked up from germline, CDR1 is MGHRA and CDR2 is YSYEKL. Trimming took 1 base from V and 1 from J, leaving 8 bases between them. This CDR3 spans 15 amino acids. The CDR3 is CASSQGWDSNQPQHF. For the CDR3, the DNA is TGCGCCAGCAGCCAAGGCTGGGACAGCAATCAGCCCCAGCATTTT.

The table lists this clone with a few counts. The chain combines TRBV7-2 with TRBJ2-5; D is unresolved. The length of the CDR3 is 12 residues. Germline assignment: CDR1 SGHTA and CDR2 FQGNSA. Trimming stripped 5 bases from V and 0 bases from J, with 4 bases between. CDR3 sequence reads: CASSMYQETQYF. The CDR3 DNA is TGTGCCAGCAGCATGTACCAAGAGACCCAGTACTTC.

The J gene is TRBJ2-5, the V gene TRBV6-1; the D gene is possibly TRBD2 (6 bases). CDR1 and CDR2 (germline): MNHNS, SASEGT. Trimming cost V 0 bases and J 9 bases, with 8 bases left between them. This CDR3 region has 12 residues. The chain's CDR3 is CASSEAGEAQYF. CDR3 DNA sequence: TGTGCCAGCAGTGAAGCAGGGGAGGCCCAGTACTTC.

In its sample, this clone was seen many times. The V and J genes are TRBV4-2 and TRBJ2-1; TRBD1 matches 8 bases. CDR1 is LGHNA and CDR2 is YNFKEQ in the germline V gene. Trimming cost V 2 bases and J 8 bases; bases outside gene matches: 8. The CDR3 has 15 residues. The CDR3 loop reads CASSQPGQGSDEQFF. Written as DNA, the CDR3 is TGTGCCAGCAGCCAACCAGGACAGGGATCGGATGAGCAGTTCTTC.

The chain uses TRBV4-2 and TRBJ1-6, with unresolved D. The CDR3 loop spans 15 amino acids. Germline V gene lookup returns CDR1 LGHNA and CDR2 YNFKEQ. The V end lost 3 bases, the J end lost 11 bases, and 17 bases lay between the germline ends. CDR3 DNA sequence: TGTGCCAGCAGCCAGATGGCGGCCGATTCGGCACCCCTCCACTTT. Protein: CASSQMAADSAPLHF.

This clone was counted only a few times. V usage is TRBV5-4 and J usage is TRBJ2-3; unclear D gene. This CDR3 spans 14 amino acids. V was cut by 2 bases and J by 2 bases, with 9 bases left in between. The germline V gene has CDR1 SGHNT and CDR2 YYREEE (reference sequence). CDR3 in amino acids: CASSFEPVTDTQYF. CDR3 DNA: TGTGCCAGCAGCTTCGAGCCGGTCACAGATACGCAGTATTTT.

This chain uses TRBV2 with TRBJ2-7; D gene unclear. Germline CDR1 SNHLY, CDR2 FYNNEI. Trimming removed 11 bases at V and 1 base at J, with 15 bases between. There are 13 residues in the CDR3. The CDR3 bases are TGTGCCGGCCGCCCGGACGGTTCCTACGAGCAGTACTTC. This sequence encodes CAGRPDGSYEQYF.

This clone came up a few times. V gene TRBV12-5 combines with J gene TRBJ2-1, with 11 nucleotides matching TRBD1. Unmatched junction bases numbered 2, after V lost 6 bases and J lost 4 bases. This CDR3 comprises 14 residues. Germline CDR1 and CDR2: LGHNT and FRNRAP. In DNA form, the CDR3 reads TGTGCTAGTGGCGGGACAGGGGGATACAATGAGCAGTTCTTC. This sequence encodes CASGGTGGYNEQFF.

As concerns this clone: A read error may produce the germline difference seen at one junction end. In DNA, the CDR3 is TGTGCTAGCAGCTCCCGGCTCACCGGGGAGCTGTTTTTT. As protein: CASSSRLTGELFF. V and J are TRBV7-7 and TRBJ2-2; D remains ambiguous. The CDR3 loop spans 13 amino acids. Germline assignment: CDR1 SSHAT and CDR2 FNYEAQ (reference sequence). Full variable domain (remainder filled in from reference TRBV7-7 and TRBJ2-2): GAGVSQSPRYKVTKRGQDVTLRCDPISSHATLYWYQQALGQGPEFLTYFNYEAQPDKSGLPSDRFSAERPEGSISTLTIQRTEQRDSAMYRCASSSRLTGELFFGEGSRLTVL.

The V call is TRBV7-2, the J call TRBJ2-3; 7 bases line up with TRBD2. CDR1 is SGHTA, CDR2 FQGNSA, per germline. CDR3 length equals 17 residues. After removal of 4 bases from V and 1 base from J, the junction contained 11 bases not matched to a gene. DNA of the CDR3: TGTGCCAGCAGCTGGGGGACCGGGAGCGGGGGCACAGATACGCAGTATTTT. Translation gives CASSWGTGSGGTDTQYF.

The chain links TRBV25-1 to TRBJ1-2, with unresolved D. Germline lookup yields CDR1 MGHDK and CDR2 SYGVNS. The CDR3 spans 12 residues. V dropped 6 bases and J dropped 6 bases, with 11 bases sitting between them. CDR3 amino acids: CASSLIGDGYTF. The CDR3 DNA sequence: TGTGCCAGCAGCCTGATCGGGGATGGCTACACCTTC.

This clone was seen a few times. The chain employs TRBV7-9 and TRBJ1-6; no reliable D call. CDR1 is SEHNR and CDR2 is FQNEAQ in the germline V gene (reference sequence). Trimming left V 5 bases short and J 10 bases short, with 9 bases between. This CDR3 contains 12 residues. CDR3 nucleotide sequence: TGTGCCAGCAGCGACGGCGACTCACCCCTCCACTTT. It is translated as CASSDGDSPLHF.

The rearrangement joins TRBV4-1 to TRBJ2-1, with a possible D match to TRBD2 (6 bases). Germline V lookup: CDR1 MGHRA, CDR2 YSYEKL. The CDR3 runs to 16 residues. Trimming shortened V by 0 bases and J by 0 bases, and 9 bases separated the two germline ends. The CDR3 DNA follows: TGCGCCAGCAGCCAAGAAACAGCGGGCTCCTACAATGAGCAGTTCTTC. Translating gives CASSQETAGSYNEQFF.

This clone was counted a few times. The chain is built from TRBV28 and TRBJ2-1; 11 nucleotides agree with TRBD2. Germline V gene data show CDR1 as MDHEN and CDR2 as SYDVKM. V shed 7 bases and J 5 bases; nucleotides not matched to a gene: 7. The CDR3 consists of 15 residues. CDR3 in amino acids: CASTLAGGLNNEQFF. Here the CDR3 DNA reads TGTGCCAGCACCCTAGCGGGGGGACTTAACAATGAGCAGTTCTTC.

The chain employs TRBV5-1 and TRBJ1-1, with D possibly being TRBD1 (6 bases). Germline V gene lookup returns CDR1 SGHRS and CDR2 YFSETQ. This CDR3 region has 15 residues. Deletions cut 0 bases from V and 5 bases from J, with 14 bases between. In DNA form, the CDR3 reads TGCGCCAGCAGCTTGGCCACGGCAGGGGAGACTGAAGCTTTCTTT. This translates into CASSLATAGETEAFF.

Many counts were recorded for this clone. This chain links TRBV12-5 with TRBJ1-1; D is unclear. The V and J ends lost 0 bases and 1 base respectively, with 6 bases between them. CDR3 length equals 14 residues. Germline values: CDR1 LGHNT, CDR2 FRNRAP. The CDR3 coding sequence is TGTGCTAGTGGTTTGGTACTCCCGAACACTGAAGCTTTCTTT. Protein product: CASGLVLPNTEAFF.

This clone showed up just a few times. The chain carries TRBV4-1 and TRBJ1-2; D is perhaps TRBD1 (5 bases). V shed 0 bases and J shed 5 bases, with 13 bases lying between them. The germline gives CDR1 MGHRA, CDR2 YSYEKL. There are 15 residues in the CDR3. CDR3 DNA: TGCGCCAGCAGCCAAGATGAGGGGAATCAATATGGCTACACCTTC. Its protein product is CASSQDEGNQYGYTF.

The chain has TRBV2 and TRBJ1-4; D gene ambiguous. V dropped 0 bases and J dropped 7 bases, with 12 bases sitting between them. The CDR3 consists of 15 residues. Germline CDR1 is SNHLY and CDR2 is FYNNEI. CDR3 coding DNA: TGTGCCAGCAGTGAAGCGGGCAGGAGCTTTGAAAAACTGTTTTTT. It translates to CASSEAGRSFEKLFF.

This clone was seen more than once but under ten times. The chain employs TRBV5-5 and TRBJ1-2, with 9 bases that match TRBD1. CDR3 length: 16 amino acids. The J segment lost 3 bases and the V segment lost 4 bases, leaving 10 bases of the junction unmatched. The V gene's germline CDR1 is SGHKS and CDR2 YYEKEE (reference sequence). CDR3: CASSLEKGQGYYGYTF. The CDR3 DNA is TGTGCCAGCAGCCTTGAAAAGGGACAGGGCTACTATGGCTACACCTTC.

The rearrangement links TRBV5-1 to TRBJ1-2, with 8 bases aligning to TRBD1. Trimming removed 4 bases from V and 6 bases from J; junction bases left unmatched: 8. CDR3 length: 14 residues. The germline CDR1 and CDR2 sequences are SGHRS and YFSETQ. The CDR3: CASSLLSTGDGYTF. CDR3 bases: TGCGCCAGCAGCCTCCTCTCGACAGGGGATGGCTACACCTTC.

This clone was counted between two and nine times. J is TRBJ2-2 and V is TRBV7-2; D is uncertain. The germline CDR1 and CDR2 sequences are SGHTA and FQGNSA. Trimming stripped 10 bases from V and 1 base from J, with 13 bases between. The CDR3 has 14 residues. The CDR3 region is CANQAMGNTGELFF. The CDR3 region has the DNA TGTGCCAACCAGGCAATGGGGAACACCGGGGAGCTGTTTTTT.

This clone was recorded a few times. The rearrangement links TRBV5-1 to TRBJ1-1; unclear D gene. From germline, CDR1 is SGHRS and CDR2 YFSETQ. The CDR3 length is 15 residues. The V end was cut by 0 bases, the J end by 0 bases, with 9 bases between. The CDR3 sequence: CASSLEGRLNTEAFF. DNA of the CDR3: TGCGCCAGCAGCTTGGAGGGCAGACTGAACACTGAAGCTTTCTTT. Full variable domain (rest looked up from reference TRBV5-1 and TRBJ1-1): KAGVTQTPRYLIKTRGQQVTLSCSPISGHRSVSWYQQTPGQGLQFLFEYFSETQRNKGNFPGRFSGRQFSNSRSEMNVSTLELGDSALYLCASSLEGRLNTEAFFGQGTRLTVV.

This clone was counted at least ten times. CDR3 amino acids: CASSFNSGANVLTF. DNA of the CDR3: TGTGCCAGCAGCTTCAACTCTGGGGCCAACGTCCTGACTTTC. The chain joins TRBV7-6 to TRBJ2-6, with D uncertain. Trimming shortened V by 3 bases and J by 0 bases, and 3 bases separated the two germline ends. This CDR3 is 14 amino acids long. Germline V gene lookup returns CDR1 SGHVS and CDR2 FNYEAQ.